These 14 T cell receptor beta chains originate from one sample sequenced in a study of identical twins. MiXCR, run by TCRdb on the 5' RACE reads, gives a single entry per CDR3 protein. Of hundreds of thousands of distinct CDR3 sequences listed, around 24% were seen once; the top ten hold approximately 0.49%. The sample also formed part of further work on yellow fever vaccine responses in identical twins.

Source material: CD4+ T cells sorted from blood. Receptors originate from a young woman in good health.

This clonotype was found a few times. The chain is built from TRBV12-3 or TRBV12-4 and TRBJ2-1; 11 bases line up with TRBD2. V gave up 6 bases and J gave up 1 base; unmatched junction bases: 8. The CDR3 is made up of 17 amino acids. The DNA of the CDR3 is TGTGCCAGCAGGTCTTTAGCGGGGGGGACGTCCTACAATGAGCAGTTCTTC. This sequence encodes CASRSLAGGTSYNEQFF.

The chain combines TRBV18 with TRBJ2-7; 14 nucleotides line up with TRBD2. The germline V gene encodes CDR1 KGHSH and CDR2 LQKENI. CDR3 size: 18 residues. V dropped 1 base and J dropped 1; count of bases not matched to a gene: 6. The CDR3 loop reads CASSPQPGLAGESYEQYV. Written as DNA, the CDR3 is TGTGCCAGCTCACCACAACCGGGACTAGCGGGGGAGTCCTACGAGCAGTACGTC.

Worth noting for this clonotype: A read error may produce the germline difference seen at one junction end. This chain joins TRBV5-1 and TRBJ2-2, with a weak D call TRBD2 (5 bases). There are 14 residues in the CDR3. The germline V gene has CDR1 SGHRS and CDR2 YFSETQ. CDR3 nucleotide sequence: TGTGCCAGCAGTCCACGGGGGAACACCGGGGAGCTGTTTTTT. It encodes CASSPRGNTGELFF.

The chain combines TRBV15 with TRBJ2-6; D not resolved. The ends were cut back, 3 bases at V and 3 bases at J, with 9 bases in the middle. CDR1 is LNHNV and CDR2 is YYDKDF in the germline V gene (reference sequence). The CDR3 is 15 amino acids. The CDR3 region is CATSRALGGANVLTF. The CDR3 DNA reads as TGTGCCACCAGCAGGGCCCTTGGTGGGGCCAACGTCCTGACTTTC.

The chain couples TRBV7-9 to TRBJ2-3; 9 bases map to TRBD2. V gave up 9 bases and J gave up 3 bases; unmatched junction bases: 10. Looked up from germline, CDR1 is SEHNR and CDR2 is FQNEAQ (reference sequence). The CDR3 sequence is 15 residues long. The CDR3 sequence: CARSMAGGPTDTQYF. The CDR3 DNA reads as TGTGCCAGAAGCATGGCGGGGGGGCCTACAGATACGCAGTATTTT.

The CDR3 is CASSQAPGLYNSPLHF. CDR3 DNA sequence: TGCGCCAGCAGCCAAGCTCCAGGGCTCTATAATTCACCCCTCCACTTT. This sequence joins TRBV4-1 and TRBJ1-6, with D possibly TRBD1 on 5 matching bases. The CDR3 runs to 16 residues. Trimming removed 1 base from V and 3 bases from J, with 10 bases in between. Per the germline V gene, CDR1 is MGHRA and CDR2 is YSYEKL.

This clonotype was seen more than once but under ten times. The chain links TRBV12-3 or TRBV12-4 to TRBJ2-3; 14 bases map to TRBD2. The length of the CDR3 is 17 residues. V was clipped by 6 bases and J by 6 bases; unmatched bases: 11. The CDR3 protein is CASRVNPGLAGEDTQYF. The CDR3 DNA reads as TGTGCCAGCAGGGTAAACCCGGGACTAGCGGGAGAGGATACGCAGTATTTT.

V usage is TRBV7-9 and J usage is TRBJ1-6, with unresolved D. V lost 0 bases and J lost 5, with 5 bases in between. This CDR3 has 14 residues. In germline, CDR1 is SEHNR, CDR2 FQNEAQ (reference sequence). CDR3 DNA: TGTGCCAGCAGCTTAGCCCAGGATAATTCACCCCTCCACTTT. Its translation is CASSLAQDNSPLHF.

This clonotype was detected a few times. CDR3 loop: CASSLVMDSFNEQFF. As DNA, the CDR3 is TGCGCCAGCAGCTTGGTAATGGACAGCTTCAATGAGCAGTTCTTC. This chain links TRBV5-1 with TRBJ2-1; TRBD1 might be the D (6 bases). V was clipped by 0 bases and J by 6 bases, with 13 bases between them. Germline V lookup: CDR1 SGHRS, CDR2 YFSETQ. This CDR3 region has 15 residues.

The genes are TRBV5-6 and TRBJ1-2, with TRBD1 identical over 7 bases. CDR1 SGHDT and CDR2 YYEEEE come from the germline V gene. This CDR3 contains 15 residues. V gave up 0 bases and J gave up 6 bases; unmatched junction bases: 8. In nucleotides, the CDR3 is TGTGCCAGCAGCTTGGCCACACAGGGGCTAAATGGCTACACCTTC. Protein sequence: CASSLATQGLNGYTF.

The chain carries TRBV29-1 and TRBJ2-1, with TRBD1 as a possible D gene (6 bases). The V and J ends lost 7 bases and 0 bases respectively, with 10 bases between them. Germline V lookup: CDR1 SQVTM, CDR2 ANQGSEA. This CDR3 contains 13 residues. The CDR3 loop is CSAQGSSYNEQFF. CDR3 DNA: TGCAGCGCTCAGGGGAGCTCCTACAATGAGCAGTTCTTC.

The CDR3 loop reads CSVRDTETQYF. The CDR3 DNA sequence: TGCAGCGTTCGGGACACGGAGACCCAGTACTTC. The gene calls are TRBV29-1 and TRBJ2-5, with D perhaps TRBD1 (6 bases). Germline V CDR1 and CDR2: SQVTM, ANQGSEA. The germline V and J ends were trimmed by 5 bases and 5 bases, with 9 bases remaining between them. This CDR3 contains 11 residues.

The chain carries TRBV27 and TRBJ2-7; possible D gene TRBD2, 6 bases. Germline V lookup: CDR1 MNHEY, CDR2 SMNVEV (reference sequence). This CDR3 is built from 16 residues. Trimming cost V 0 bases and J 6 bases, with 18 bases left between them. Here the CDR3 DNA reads TGTGCCAGCAGTTTATCGGCGGGGTATAAAGGTTCCGAGCAGTACTTC. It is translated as CASSLSAGYKGSEQYF.

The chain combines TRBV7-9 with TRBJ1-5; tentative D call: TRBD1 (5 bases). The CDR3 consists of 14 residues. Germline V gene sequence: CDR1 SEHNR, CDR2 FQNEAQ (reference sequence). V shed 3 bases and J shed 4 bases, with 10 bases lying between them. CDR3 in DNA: TGTGCCAGCAGCTTTGGGGCGGGAAATCAGCCCCAGCATTTT. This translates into CASSFGAGNQPQHF.